Listed here is a single TCR beta chain. The source of the sample is a study of blood T cell repertoires in COVID-19. The repertoire was sequenced with immunoSEQ multiplex PCR; TCRdb's copy has only in-frame clones and lacks some. Of 65,000 to 75,000 clones listed, more than 85% were seen once; the top ten hold 13%. Trimming took 6 bases from V and 8 from J, leaving 14 bases between them. This CDR3 has 13 residues. V gene TRBV12-3 or TRBV12-4 combines with J gene TRBJ2-1; D might be TRBD2 (6 bases). The receptor comes from a human donor with active COVID-19. The donor label of this sample is uncertain. Sequencing used peripheral blood. This CDR3 reads CASRMEGGYEQFF. Written as DNA, the CDR3 is TGTGCCAGCAGAATGGAGGGTGGCTATGAGCAGTTCTTC.